Detailed here is one TCR beta chain. The data derive from a study of blood T cell repertoires in COVID-19. Study as a whole: From T cells, B-cell-depleted T cells, or PBMCs came the material, which was cDNA or gDNA.

TCRdb keeps only in-frame clones here, not all; method: immunoSEQ multiplex PCR. The sample includes over 60,000 clones, about nine tenths seen only once; the top ten take less than 15%. Per germline, CDR1 SGHRS and CDR2 YFSETQ. The J segment lost 0 bases and the V segment lost 4 bases, leaving 8 bases of the junction unmatched. This CDR3 region has 16 residues. The source of this sequence is a woman between 55 and 75 years old with acute or convalescent COVID-19. The J gene is TRBJ2-3, the V gene TRBV5-1; TRBD2 matches at 7 bases. Sequenced input: peripheral blood. The CDR3 nucleotides read TGCGCCAGCAGCCTTGACACTAGCGCAAGCACAGATACGCAGTATTTT. Encoded protein: CASSLDTSASTDTQYF.